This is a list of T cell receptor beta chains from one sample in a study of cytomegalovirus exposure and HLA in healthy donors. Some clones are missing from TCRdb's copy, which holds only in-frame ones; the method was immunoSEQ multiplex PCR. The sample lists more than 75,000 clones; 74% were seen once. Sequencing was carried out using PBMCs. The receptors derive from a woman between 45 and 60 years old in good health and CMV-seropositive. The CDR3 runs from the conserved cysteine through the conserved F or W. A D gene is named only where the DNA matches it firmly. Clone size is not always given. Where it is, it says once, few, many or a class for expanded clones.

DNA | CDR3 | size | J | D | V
TGCGCCAGCAGCCAAGGGGTCACCGGCGGGAGTGAGACCCAGTACTTC | CASSQGVTGGSETQYF | . | TRBJ2-5 | TRBD2 | TRBV4-1
TGCAGTGCTACTTTCAATGAGCAGTTCTTC | CSATFNEQFF | few | TRBJ2-1 | . | TRBV20-1
TGTGCCAGCAGCTCCATCGGGAACACTGAAGCTTTCTTT | CASSSIGNTEAFF | . | TRBJ1-1 | . | TRBV7-2
TGTGCCAGCAGCAACCCGGGTTCCAGCACCTACGAGCAGTACTTC | CASSNPGSSTYEQYF | few | TRBJ2-7 | . | TRBV6-5
TGCAGCGCCCGACTAGGTGGGGATACGCAGTATTTT | CSARLGGDTQYF | . | TRBJ2-3 | . | TRBV29-1
TGCGCCAGCAGCGACGGACAGGGGATCACTGAAGCTTTCTTT | CASSDGQGITEAFF | . | TRBJ1-1 | TRBD1 | TRBV4-3
TGTGCCAGCAGCTACGGGACTCCGTCCCCCACTGAAGCTTTCTTT | CASSYGTPSPTEAFF | . | TRBJ1-1 | . | TRBV6-5
TGTGCCAGCAGCGTAGAAGCGGGAGGGCCCTTGAACGAGCAGTACTTC | CASSVEAGGPLNEQYF | . | TRBJ2-7 | TRBD2 | TRBV9
TGCAGCGTTGTGGGAGGGGAAGGCTACACCTTC | CSVVGGEGYTF | few | TRBJ1-2 | . | TRBV29-1
TGTGCCAGCAGCTTGGAGGAGGAAGAGACCCAGTACTTC | CASSLEEEETQYF | . | TRBJ2-5 | . | TRBV5-6
TGCGCCAGCAGCCTGGGACAGTCGGGCTCTGGAAACACCATATATTTT | CASSLGQSGSGNTIYF | few | TRBJ1-3 | TRBD1 | TRBV5-1
TGCGCCAGCAGCGACAGTAACTATGGCTACACCTTC | CASSDSNYGYTF | . | TRBJ1-2 | . | TRBV5-1
TGTGCCAGCAGCACCGGTCAGGGGGTCGATGAGCAGTTCTTC | CASSTGQGVDEQFF | . | TRBJ2-1 | TRBD1 | TRBV11-3
TGTGCCATCAGTGGAACCGGGACAGGTGATAGCAATCAGCCCCAGCATTTT | CAISGTGTGDSNQPQHF | . | TRBJ1-5 | TRBD1 | TRBV10-3
TGTGCCAGCAGTCGCGGTGGGACCCAGTACTTC | CASSRGGTQYF | once | TRBJ2-5 | . | TRBV5-4
TGTGCCTGGACGAATCCGCTAGCGGGAGCCAAAAACATTCAGTACTTC | CAWTNPLAGAKNIQYF | . | TRBJ2-4 | TRBD2 | TRBV30
TGCAGCGTTGGACAGGGGACGAACACCGGGGAGCTGTTTTTT | CSVGQGTNTGELFF | . | TRBJ2-2 | TRBD1 | TRBV29-1
TGTGCCAGCAGTGGGCTGGGGGCGCGTGGCTACACCTTC | CASSGLGARGYTF | . | TRBJ1-2 | . | TRBV28
TGTGCCAGCAGCTTAGTTCAAGACCCCGGCGGGAGTTTGGGCGAGCAGTACTTC | CASSLVQDPGGSLGEQYF | . | TRBJ2-7 | TRBD2 | TRBV7-8
TGTGCCAGCAGCTTAGGAGACTCCTACGAGCAGTACTTC | CASSLGDSYEQYF | few | TRBJ2-7 | . | TRBV7-3
TGTGCCTGGAGTGTAGGACTAGCTACCAACGAGCAGTACTTC | CAWSVGLATNEQYF | . | TRBJ2-7 | TRBD2 | TRBV30
TGCGCCAGCAGCCAAGATCCAGGGAACACTGAAGCTTTCTTT | CASSQDPGNTEAFF | . | TRBJ1-1 | . | TRBV4-1
TGTGCCAGCAGCTTAGGTAGCGGGGTCTCGAGCTCCTACGAGCAGTACTTC | CASSLGSGVSSSYEQYF | . | TRBJ2-7 | TRBD2 | TRBV7-6
TGTGCCAGCAGCTACGGACAGGGGTATACTTTGAGCAATCAGCCCCAGCATTTT | CASSYGQGYTLSNQPQHF | once | TRBJ1-5 | TRBD1 | TRBV7-8
TGTGCCAGCAGGCGCCGTTTCGGGTCTGGGGCCAACGTCCTGACTTTC | CASRRRFGSGANVLTF | . | TRBJ2-6 | . | TRBV28
TGCGCCAGCGGGAGGGGACGCTACGAGCAGTACTTC | CASGRGRYEQYF | once | TRBJ2-7 | TRBD2 | TRBV10-2
TGTGCCAGCAGCTTAGAGGGACTAGCGGGAGGATCGTGCGAGCAGTACTTC | CASSLEGLAGGSCEQYF | few | TRBJ2-7 | TRBD2 | TRBV7-3
TGTGCCAGCAGCTTAGCGTCGATCGGCACTGAAGCTTTCTTT | CASSLASIGTEAFF | . | TRBJ1-1 | . | TRBV7-9